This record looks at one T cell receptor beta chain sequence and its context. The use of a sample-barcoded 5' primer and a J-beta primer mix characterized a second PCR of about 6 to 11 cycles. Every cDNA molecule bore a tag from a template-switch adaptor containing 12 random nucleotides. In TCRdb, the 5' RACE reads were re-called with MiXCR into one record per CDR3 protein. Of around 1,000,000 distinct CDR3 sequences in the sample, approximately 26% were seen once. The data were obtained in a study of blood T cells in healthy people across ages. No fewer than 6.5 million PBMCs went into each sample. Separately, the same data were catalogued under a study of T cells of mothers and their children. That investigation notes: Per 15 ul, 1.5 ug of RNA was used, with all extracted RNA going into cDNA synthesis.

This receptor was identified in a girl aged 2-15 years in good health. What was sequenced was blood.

The CDR3 DNA reads as TGCGCCAGCAGCCCGGCTGGGGATCAGGGCTACACCTTC. Its translation: CASSPAGDQGYTF. V and J are TRBV5-1 and TRBJ1-2; D not resolved. CDR1 is SGHRS and CDR2 is YFSETQ in the germline V gene. Trimming stripped 4 bases from V and 8 bases from J, with 15 bases between. There are 13 residues in the CDR3.